This TCR beta chain was obtained from a study of T cells in Graves' hyperthyroidism and ophthalmopathy. V was trimmed by 3 bases and J by 2 bases, leaving 11 bases between them. This CDR3 spans 14 amino acids. From germline, CDR1 is LNHDA and CDR2 SQIVND (reference sequence). Amplification yielded TCR beta CDR3 regions, with RNA transcripts as the source. First-round RT-PCR targeting the TCR CDR3 was performed with the HTBI primer set. TCRdb used MiXCR to reprocess the multiplex PCR reads, holding one entry per CDR3 protein. In the table there are 560,000 or so distinct CDR3 sequences, around 42% of which are singletons.

This sequence joins TRBV19 and TRBJ2-7; D may be TRBD2 (6 bases). The receptor was derived from a woman aged 18 to 35 with Graves' hyperthyroidism. The specimen sequenced was peripheral blood or thyroid tissue (not recorded which). The CDR3 coding sequence is TGTGCCAGTAGTATGCGGGAAGGTCCCTACGAGCAGTACTTC. This codes for CASSMREGPYEQYF.